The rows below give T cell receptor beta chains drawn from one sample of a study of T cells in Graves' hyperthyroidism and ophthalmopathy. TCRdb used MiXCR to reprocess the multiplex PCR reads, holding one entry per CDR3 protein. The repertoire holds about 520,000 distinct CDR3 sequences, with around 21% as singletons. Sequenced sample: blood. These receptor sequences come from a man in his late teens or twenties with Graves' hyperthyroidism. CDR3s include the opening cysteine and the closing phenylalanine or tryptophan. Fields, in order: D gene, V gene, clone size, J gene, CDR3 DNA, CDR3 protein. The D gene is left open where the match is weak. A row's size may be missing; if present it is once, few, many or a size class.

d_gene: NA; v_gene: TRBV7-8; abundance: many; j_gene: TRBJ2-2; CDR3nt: TGTGCCAGCAGCTTAGATGCGACCGGGGAGCTGTTTTTT; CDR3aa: CASSLDATGELFF
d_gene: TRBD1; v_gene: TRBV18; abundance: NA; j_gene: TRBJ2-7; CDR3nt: TGTGCCAGCTCGTCGACAGGGGGATCCGACGAGCAGTACTTC; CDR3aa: CASSSTGGSDEQYF
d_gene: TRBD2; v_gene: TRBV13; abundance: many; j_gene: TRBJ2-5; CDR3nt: TGTGCCAGCAGCTTAGCAGGGCTAGCGGGGGAGCAAGAGACCCAGTACTTC; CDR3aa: CASSLAGLAGEQETQYF
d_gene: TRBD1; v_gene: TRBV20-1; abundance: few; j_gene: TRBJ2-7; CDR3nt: TGCAGTGCTAACCCCGGGACAGGGCGATACGAGCAGTACTTC; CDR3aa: CSANPGTGRYEQYF
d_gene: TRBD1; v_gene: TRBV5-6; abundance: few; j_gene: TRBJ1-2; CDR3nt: TGTGCCAGCAGCCCTCGGACAGGGTCTATGTTGTTTGGCTACACCTTC; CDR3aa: CASSPRTGSMLFGYTF
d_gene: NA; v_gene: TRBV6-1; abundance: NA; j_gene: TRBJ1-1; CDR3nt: TGTGCCAGCAGTCGGTCAAGGTTTGCAGGCCGGAGGGTTGCAGCTTTCTTT; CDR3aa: CASSRSRFAGRRVAAFF
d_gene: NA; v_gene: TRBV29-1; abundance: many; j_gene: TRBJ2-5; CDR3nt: TGCAGCGTTGACGGTAGAGAGGCGGGGGAGACCCAGTACTTC; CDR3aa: CSVDGREAGETQYF
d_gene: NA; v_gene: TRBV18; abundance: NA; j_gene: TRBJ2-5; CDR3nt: TGTGCCAGCTCACGGGGGGAAAAGACCCAGTACTTC; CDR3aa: CASSRGEKTQYF
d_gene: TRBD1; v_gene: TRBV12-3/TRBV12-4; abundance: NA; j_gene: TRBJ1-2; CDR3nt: TGTGCCAGCAGTTTCGGACAGGGAGCTAACTATGGCTACACCTTC; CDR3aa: CASSFGQGANYGYTF
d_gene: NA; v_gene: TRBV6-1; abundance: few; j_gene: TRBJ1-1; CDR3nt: TGTGCCAGCAGTAAACCCCGGACAGTAAACACTGAAGCTTTCTTT; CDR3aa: CASSKPRTVNTEAFF
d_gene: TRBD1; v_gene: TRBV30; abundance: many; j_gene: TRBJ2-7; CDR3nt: TGTGCCTTGGTTGAGGGGGCGTCCTACGAGCAGTACTTC; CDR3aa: CALVEGASYEQYF
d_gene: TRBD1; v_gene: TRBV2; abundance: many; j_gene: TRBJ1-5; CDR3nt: TGTGCCAGCAGCGGGACAGGGGGCGGCAATCAGCCCCAGCATTTT; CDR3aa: CASSGTGGGNQPQHF
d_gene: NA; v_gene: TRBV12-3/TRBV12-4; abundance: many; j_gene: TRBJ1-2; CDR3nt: TGTGCCAGCAGCCTCAGCGGATTCAACTATGGCTACACCTTC; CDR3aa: CASSLSGFNYGYTF
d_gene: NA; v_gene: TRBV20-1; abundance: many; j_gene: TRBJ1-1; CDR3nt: TGCAGTGCTAGCGGGATGAACACTGAAGCTTTCTTT; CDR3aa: CSASGMNTEAFF
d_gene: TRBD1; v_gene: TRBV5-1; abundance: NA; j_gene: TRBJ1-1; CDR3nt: TGCGCCAGCAGCGGCTGGACAGGGAGTAACGCTGAAGCTTTCTTT; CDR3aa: CASSGWTGSNAEAFF
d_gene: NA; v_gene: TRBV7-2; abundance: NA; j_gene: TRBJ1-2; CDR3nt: TGTGCCAGCAGCTTAATGGGTTTGGGGGGCTTCGGCTACACCTTC; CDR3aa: CASSLMGLGGFGYTF
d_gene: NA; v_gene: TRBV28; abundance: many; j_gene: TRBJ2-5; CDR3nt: TGTGCCAGCAGTTCCCAAGCCTCGGGGGTTGAAGAGACCCAGTACTTC; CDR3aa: CASSSQASGVEETQYF
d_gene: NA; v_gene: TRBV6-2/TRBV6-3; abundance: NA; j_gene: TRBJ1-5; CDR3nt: TGTGCCAGCATCCTAGATGGAGTTAGCAATCAGCCCCAGCATTTT; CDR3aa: CASILDGVSNQPQHF
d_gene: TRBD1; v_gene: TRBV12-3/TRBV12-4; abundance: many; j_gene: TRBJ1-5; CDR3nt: TGTGCCAGCAGTTGGGACAGAAATCAGCCCCAGCATTTT; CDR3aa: CASSWDRNQPQHF
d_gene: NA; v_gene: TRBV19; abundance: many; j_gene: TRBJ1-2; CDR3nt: TGTGCCAGTAGCACACCAGGACAGAACTATGGCTACACCTTC; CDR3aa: CASSTPGQNYGYTF
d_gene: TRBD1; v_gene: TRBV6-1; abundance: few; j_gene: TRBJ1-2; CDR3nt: TGTGCCAGCACATTAACCACCGGGACAGGAGCGCCCTATGGCTACACCTTC; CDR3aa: CASTLTTGTGAPYGYTF
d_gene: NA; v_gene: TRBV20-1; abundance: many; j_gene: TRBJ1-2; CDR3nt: TGCAGTGCTAGAGAGCTGGGGGATTTCCTAAGCGGCTACACCTTC; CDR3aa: CSARELGDFLSGYTF
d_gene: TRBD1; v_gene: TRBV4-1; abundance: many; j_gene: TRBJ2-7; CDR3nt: TGCGCCAGCAGCCAAGAAGACAGGGAAAACTACGAGCAGTACTTC; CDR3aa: CASSQEDRENYEQYF
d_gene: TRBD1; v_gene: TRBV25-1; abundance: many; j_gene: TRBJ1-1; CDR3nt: TGTGCCAGCAGTGCCAGGGGGAAAGCTTTCTTT; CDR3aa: CASSARGKAFF
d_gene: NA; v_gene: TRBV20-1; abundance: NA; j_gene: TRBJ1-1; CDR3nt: TGCAGTGCTAGAACGGACAGTATGAACACTGAAGCTTTCTTT; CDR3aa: CSARTDSMNTEAFF
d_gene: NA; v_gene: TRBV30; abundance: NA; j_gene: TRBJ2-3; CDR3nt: TGTGCCTGGAATGTAGCGGCTAGCACAGATACGCAGTATTTT; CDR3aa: CAWNVAASTDTQYF
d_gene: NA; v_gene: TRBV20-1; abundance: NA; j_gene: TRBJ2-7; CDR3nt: TGCAGTGCTAGGGTCATGGGTGGGAGCTCCTACGAGCAGTACTTC; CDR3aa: CSARVMGGSSYEQYF
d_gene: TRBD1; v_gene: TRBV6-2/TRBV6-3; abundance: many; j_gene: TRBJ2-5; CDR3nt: TGTGCCAGCAGTCGACAGGGATCTACAGAGACCCAGTACTTC; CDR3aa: CASSRQGSTETQYF
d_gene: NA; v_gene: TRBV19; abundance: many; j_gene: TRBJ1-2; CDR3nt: TGTGCCAGTAGTATAGATGGGGGGACCTATGGCTACACCTTC; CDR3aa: CASSIDGGTYGYTF
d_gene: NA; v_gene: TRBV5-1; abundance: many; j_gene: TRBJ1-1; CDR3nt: TGCGCCAGCAGCGCTGTGAACACTGAAGCTTTCTTT; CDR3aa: CASSAVNTEAFF
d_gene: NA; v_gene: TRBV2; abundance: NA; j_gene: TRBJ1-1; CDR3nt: TGTGCCAGCAGGGCTGACTACACTGAAGCTTTCTTT; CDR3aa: CASRADYTEAFF
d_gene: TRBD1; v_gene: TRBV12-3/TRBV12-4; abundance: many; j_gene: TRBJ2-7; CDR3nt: TGTGCCAGCAGTTTATTGGGACAGGCCTACGAGCAGTACTTC; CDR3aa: CASSLLGQAYEQYF
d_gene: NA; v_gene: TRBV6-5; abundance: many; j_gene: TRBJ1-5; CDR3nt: TGTGCCAGCAGTTCCGACGGATTCAATCAGCCCCAGCATTTT; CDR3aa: CASSSDGFNQPQHF
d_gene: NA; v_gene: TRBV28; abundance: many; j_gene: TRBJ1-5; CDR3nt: TGTGCCAGCAGTCGTTCGAGCGTACGTGAGCAGCCCCAGCATTTT; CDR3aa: CASSRSSVREQPQHF
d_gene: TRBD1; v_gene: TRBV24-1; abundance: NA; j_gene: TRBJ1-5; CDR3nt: TGTGCCACTGCTGGACAGGGAGTCTCTGCCCAGCATTTT; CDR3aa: CATAGQGVSAQHF
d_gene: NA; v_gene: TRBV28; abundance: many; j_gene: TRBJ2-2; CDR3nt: TGTGCCAGCAGTTTACTCCCAGGGGGGCCGGGGGAGCTGTTTTTT; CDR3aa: CASSLLPGGPGELFF
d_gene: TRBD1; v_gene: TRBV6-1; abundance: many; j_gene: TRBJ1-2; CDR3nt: TGTGCCAGCAGTGGAAAGGGGGCAGTCCATGGCTACACCTTC; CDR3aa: CASSGKGAVHGYTF
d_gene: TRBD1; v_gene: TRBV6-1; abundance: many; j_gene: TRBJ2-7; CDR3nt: TGTGCCAGCAGTGCACAGGGGTACTACGAGCAGTACTTC; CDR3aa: CASSAQGYYEQYF
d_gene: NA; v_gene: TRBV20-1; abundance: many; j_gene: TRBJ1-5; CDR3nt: TGCAGTGCTAGAGGCCTCCGGGACCGGGGGGGCAATCAGCCCCAGCATTTT; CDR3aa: CSARGLRDRGGNQPQHF
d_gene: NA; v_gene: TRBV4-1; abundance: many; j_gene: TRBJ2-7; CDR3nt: TGCGCCAGCAGCCCGGAGGTCTCCTACGAGCAGTACTTC; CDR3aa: CASSPEVSYEQYF
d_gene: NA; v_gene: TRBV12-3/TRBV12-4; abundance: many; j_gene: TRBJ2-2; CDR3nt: TGTGCCAGCAGTTTTTACGGGACGGGGACCGGGGAGCTGTTTTTT; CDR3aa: CASSFYGTGTGELFF
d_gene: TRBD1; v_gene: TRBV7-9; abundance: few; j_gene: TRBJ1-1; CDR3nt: TGTGCCAGCACGGCCGGGACAGGGATCGCTGAAGCTTTCTTT; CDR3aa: CASTAGTGIAEAFF
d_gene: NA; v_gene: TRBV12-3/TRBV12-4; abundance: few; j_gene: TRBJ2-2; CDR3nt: TGTGCCAGCACCTTGGGGGACGGTAACACCGGGGAGCTGTTTTTT; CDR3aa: CASTLGDGNTGELFF
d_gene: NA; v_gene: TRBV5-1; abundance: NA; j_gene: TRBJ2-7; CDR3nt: TGCGCCAGCTCTTCCGGGACCCCCGGGTACGAGCAGTACTTC; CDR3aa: CASSSGTPGYEQYF
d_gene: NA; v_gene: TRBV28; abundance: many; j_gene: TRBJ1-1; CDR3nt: TGTGCCAGCAGTTCCATCCCCAGGGCTACTGAAGCTTTCTTT; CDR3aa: CASSSIPRATEAFF
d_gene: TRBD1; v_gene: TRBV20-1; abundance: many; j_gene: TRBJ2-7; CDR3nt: TGCAGTGCTGGACAGGGGCAATCCTACGAGCAGTACTTC; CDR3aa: CSAGQGQSYEQYF
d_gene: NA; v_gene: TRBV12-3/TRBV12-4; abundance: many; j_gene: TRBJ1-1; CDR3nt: TGTGCCAGCAGCTCCCTAGGGACAACTGAAGCTTTCTTT; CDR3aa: CASSSLGTTEAFF